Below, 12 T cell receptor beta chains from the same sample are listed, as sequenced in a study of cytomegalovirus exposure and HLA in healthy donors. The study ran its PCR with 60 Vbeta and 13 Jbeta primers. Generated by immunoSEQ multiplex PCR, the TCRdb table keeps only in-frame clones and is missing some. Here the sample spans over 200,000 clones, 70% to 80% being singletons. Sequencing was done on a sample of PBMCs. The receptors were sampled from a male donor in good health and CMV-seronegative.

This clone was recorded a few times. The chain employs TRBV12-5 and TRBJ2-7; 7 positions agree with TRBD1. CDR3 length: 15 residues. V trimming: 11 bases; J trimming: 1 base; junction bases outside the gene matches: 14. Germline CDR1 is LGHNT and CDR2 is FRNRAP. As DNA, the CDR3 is TGTGCTCCCTGGGAAGGGGGCGCCGGTTCCTACGAGCAGTACTTC. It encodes CAPWEGGAGSYEQYF.

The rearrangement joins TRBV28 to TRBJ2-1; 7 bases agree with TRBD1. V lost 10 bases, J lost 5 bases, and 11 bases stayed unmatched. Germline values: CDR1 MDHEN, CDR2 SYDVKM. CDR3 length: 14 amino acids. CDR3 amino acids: CATSEGTVNNEQFF. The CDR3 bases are TGTGCCACCTCTGAAGGGACAGTCAACAATGAGCAGTTCTTC. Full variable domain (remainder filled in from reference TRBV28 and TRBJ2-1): DVKVTQSSRYLVKRTGEKVFLECVQDMDHENMFWYRQDPGLGLRLIYFSYDVKMKEKGDIPEGYSVSREKKERFSLILESASTNQTSMYLCATSEGTVNNEQFFGPGTRLTVL.

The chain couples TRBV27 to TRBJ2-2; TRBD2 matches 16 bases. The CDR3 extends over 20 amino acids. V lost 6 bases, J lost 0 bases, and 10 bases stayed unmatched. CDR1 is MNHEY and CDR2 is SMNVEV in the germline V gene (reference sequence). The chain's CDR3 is CASRLRGTSGRDANTGELFF. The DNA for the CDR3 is TGTGCCAGCAGGCTCCGCGGGACTAGCGGGAGGGACGCGAACACCGGGGAGCTGTTTTTT.

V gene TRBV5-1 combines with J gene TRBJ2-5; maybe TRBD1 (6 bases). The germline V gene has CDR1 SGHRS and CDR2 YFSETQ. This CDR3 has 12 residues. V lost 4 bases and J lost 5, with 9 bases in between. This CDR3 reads CASSQDRETQYF. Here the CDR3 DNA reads TGCGCCAGCAGCCAAGACAGGGAGACCCAGTACTTC.

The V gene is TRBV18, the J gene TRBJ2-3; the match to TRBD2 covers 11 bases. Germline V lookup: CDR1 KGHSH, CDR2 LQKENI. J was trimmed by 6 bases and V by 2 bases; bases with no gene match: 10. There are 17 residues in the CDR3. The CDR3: CASSPIKTSGISDTQYF. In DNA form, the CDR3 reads TGTGCCAGCTCACCAATCAAGACTAGCGGGATTTCGGATACGCAGTATTTT.

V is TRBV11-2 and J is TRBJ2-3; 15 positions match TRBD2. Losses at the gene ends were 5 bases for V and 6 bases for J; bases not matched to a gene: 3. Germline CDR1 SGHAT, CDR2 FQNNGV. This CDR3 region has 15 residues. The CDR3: CASSQGLAGGDTQYF. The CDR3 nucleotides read TGTGCCAGCAGCCAGGGACTAGCGGGAGGTGATACGCAGTATTTT. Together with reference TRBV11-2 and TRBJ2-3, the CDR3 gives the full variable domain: EAGVAQSPRYKIIEKRQSVAFWCNPISGHATLYWYQQILGQGPKLLIQFQNNGVVDDSQLPKDRFSAERLKGVDSTLKIQPAKLEDSAVYLCASSQGLAGGDTQYFGPGTRLTVL.

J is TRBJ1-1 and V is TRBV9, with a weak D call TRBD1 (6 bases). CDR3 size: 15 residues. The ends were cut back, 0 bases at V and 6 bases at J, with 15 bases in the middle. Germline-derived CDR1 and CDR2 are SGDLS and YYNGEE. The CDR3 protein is CASSVDNRADSEAFF. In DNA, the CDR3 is TGTGCCAGCAGCGTAGATAACAGGGCTGATTCTGAAGCTTTCTTT.

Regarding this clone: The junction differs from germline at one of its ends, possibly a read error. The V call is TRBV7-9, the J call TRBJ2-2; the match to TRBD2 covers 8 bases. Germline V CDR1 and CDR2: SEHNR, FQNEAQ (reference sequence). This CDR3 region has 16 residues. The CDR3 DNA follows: TGTTCCAGCAGACCCAGGGCGGGAGGTAACACCGGGGAGCTGTTTTTT. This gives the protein CSSRPRAGGNTGELFF.

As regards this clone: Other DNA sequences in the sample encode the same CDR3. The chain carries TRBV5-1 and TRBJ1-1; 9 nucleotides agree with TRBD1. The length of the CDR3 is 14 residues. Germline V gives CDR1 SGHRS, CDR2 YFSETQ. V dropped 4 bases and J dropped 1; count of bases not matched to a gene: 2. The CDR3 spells CASSGGQGNTEAFF. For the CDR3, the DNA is TGCGCCAGCAGCGGGGGACAGGGGAACACTGAAGCTTTCTTT.

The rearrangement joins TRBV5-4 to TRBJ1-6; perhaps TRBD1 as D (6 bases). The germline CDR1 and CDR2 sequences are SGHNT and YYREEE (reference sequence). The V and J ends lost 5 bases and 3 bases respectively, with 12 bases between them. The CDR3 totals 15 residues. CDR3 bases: TGTGCCAGCAGGATAACAGGGAACTATAATTCACCCCTCCACTTT. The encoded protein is CASRITGNYNSPLHF.

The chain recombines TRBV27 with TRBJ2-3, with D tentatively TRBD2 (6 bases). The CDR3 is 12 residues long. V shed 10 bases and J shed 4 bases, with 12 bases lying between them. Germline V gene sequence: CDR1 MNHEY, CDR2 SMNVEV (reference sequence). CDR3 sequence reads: CATTSWADTQYF. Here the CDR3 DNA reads TGTGCCACCACTAGCTGGGCAGATACGCAGTATTTT.

CDR3 amino acids: CASSFDGSSRGYTF. As DNA, the CDR3 is TGCGCCAGCAGCTTTGATGGCAGTTCCAGAGGCTACACCTTC. The chain carries TRBV5-1 and TRBJ1-2; D is uncertain. CDR1 is SGHRS and CDR2 is YFSETQ in the germline V gene. The V end lost 2 bases, the J end lost 8 bases, and 16 bases lay between the germline ends. The CDR3 is made up of 14 amino acids.